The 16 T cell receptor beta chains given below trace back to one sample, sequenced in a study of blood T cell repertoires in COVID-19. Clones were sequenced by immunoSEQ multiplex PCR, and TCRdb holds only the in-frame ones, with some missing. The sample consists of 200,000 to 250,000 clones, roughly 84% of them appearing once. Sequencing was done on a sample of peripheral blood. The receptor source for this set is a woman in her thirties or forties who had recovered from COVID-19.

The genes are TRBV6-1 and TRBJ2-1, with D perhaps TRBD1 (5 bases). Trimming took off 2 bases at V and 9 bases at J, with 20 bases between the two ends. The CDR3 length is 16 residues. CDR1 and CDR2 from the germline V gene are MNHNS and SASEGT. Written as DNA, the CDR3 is TGTGCCAGCAGTGAATTAGGGGCCCAATCCCCCACTGAGCAGTTCTTC. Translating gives CASSELGAQSPTEQFF.

The CDR3 here is CASSYYSQNTEAFF. As DNA, the CDR3 is TGTGCCAGCAGTTATTATTCACAGAACACTGAAGCTTTCTTT. The V gene is TRBV6-5, the J gene TRBJ1-1; D is ambiguous. V was shortened by 3 bases and J by 1 base, with 9 bases between the two germline ends. Per germline, CDR1 MNHEY and CDR2 SVGAGI. CDR3 length: 14 amino acids.

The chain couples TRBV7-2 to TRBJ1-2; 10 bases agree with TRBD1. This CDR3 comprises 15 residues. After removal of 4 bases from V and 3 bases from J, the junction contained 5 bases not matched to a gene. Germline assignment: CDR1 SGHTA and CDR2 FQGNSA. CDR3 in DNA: TGTGCCAGCAGCTCAGGGACAGGGGCATACTATGGCTACACCTTC. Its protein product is CASSSGTGAYYGYTF.

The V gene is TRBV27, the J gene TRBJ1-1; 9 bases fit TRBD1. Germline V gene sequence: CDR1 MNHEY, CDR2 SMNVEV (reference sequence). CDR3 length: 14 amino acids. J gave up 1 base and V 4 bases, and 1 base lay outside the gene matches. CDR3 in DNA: TGTGCCAGCAGTTACAGGGGGCCGAACACTGAAGCTTTCTTT. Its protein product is CASSYRGPNTEAFF.

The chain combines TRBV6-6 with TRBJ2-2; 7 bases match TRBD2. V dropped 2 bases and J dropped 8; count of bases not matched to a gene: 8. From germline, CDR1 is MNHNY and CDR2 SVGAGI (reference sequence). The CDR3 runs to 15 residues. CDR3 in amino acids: CASSYRPWEGGELFF. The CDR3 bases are TGTGCCAGCAGTTACCGGCCATGGGAGGGAGGGGAGCTGTTTTTT.

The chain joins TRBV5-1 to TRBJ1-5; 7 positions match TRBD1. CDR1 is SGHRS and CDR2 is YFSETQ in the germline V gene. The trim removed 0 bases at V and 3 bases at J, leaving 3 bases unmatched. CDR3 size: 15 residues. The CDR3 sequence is CASSLGGQTNQPQHF. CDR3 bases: TGCGCCAGCAGCTTGGGGGGACAGACCAATCAGCCCCAGCATTTT.

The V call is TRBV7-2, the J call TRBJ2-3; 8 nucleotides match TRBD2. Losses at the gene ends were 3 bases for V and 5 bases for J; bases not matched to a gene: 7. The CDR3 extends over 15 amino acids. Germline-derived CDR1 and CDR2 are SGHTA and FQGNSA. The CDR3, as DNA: TGTGCCAGCAGCTTCTACGGGGGGGCAGGAGATACGCAGTATTTT. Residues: CASSFYGGAGDTQYF.

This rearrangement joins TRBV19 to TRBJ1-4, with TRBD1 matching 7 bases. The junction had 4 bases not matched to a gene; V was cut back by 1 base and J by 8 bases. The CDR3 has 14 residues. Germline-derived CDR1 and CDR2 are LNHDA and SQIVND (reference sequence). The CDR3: CASSIGQGVEKLFF. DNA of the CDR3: TGTGCCAGTAGTATAGGACAGGGCGTAGAAAAACTGTTTTTT. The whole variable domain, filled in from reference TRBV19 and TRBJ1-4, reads DGGITQSPKYLFRKEGQNVTLSCEQNLNHDAMYWYRQDPGQGLRLIYYSQIVNDFQKGDIAEGYSVSREKKESFPLTVTSAQKNPTAFYLCASSIGQGVEKLFFGSGTQLSVL.

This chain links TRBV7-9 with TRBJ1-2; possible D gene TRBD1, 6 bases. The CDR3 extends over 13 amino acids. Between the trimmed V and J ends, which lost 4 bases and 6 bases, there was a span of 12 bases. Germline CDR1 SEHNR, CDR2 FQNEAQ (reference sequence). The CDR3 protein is CASSWGHIDGYTF. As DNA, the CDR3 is TGTGCCAGCAGCTGGGGACATATAGATGGCTACACCTTC. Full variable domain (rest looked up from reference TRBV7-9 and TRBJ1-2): DTGVSQNPRHKITKRGQNVTFRCDPISEHNRLYWYRQTLGQGPEFLTYFQNEAQLEKSRLLSDRFSAERPKGSFSTLEIQRTEQGDSAMYLCASSWGHIDGYTFGSGTRLTVV.

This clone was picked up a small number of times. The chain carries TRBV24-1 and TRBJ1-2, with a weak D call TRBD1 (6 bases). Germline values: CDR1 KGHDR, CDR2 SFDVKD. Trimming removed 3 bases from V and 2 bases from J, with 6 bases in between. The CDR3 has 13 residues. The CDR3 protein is CATSDQGNYGYTF. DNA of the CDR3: TGTGCCACCAGTGATCAGGGGAACTATGGCTACACCTTC.

The CDR3 here is CASSDGQVYSPLHF. CDR3 bases: TGCGCCAGCAGTGATGGTCAGGTGTATTCACCCCTCCACTTT. The rearrangement joins TRBV10-2 to TRBJ1-6; D is uncertain. The CDR3 covers 14 residues. Germline CDR1 is WSHSY and CDR2 is SAAADI. V gave up 3 bases and J gave up 8 bases, with 11 bases separating them.

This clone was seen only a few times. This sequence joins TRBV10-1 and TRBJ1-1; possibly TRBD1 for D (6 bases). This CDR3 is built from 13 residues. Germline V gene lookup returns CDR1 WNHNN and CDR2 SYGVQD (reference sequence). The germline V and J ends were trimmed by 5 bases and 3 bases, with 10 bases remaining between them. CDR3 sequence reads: CASSLNRDTEAFF. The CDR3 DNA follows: TGCGCCAGCAGTTTAAACAGGGACACTGAAGCTTTCTTT.

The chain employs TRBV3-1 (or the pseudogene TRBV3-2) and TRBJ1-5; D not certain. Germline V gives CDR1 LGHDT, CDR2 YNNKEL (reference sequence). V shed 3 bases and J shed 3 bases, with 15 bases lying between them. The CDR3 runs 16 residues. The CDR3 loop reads CASSQRPRRNNQPQHF. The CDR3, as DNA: TGTGCCAGCAGCCAGCGACCTAGGAGGAACAATCAGCCCCAGCATTTT.

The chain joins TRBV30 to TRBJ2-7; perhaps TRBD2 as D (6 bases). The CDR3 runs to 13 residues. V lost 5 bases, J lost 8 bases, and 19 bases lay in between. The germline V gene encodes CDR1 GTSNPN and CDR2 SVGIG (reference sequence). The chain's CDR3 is CAWSGLTHTKQYF. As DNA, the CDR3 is TGTGCCTGGTCGGGACTGACACATACGAAGCAGTACTTC.

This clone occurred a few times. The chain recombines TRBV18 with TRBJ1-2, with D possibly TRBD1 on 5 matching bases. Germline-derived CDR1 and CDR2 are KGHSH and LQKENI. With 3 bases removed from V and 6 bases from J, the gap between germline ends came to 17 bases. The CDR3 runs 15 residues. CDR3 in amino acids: CASSPSWGEEDGYTF. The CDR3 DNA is TGTGCCAGCTCACCCTCCTGGGGGGAGGAGGATGGCTACACCTTC.

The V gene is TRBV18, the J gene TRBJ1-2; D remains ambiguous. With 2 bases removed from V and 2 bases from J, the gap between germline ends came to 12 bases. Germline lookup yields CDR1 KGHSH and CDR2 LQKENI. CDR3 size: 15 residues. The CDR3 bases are TGTGCCAGCTCACCAGGGGAGGGATCCAACTATGGCTACACCTTC. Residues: CASSPGEGSNYGYTF.